One sample yielded the 6 T cell receptor beta chains listed below, sequenced in a study of control samples from healthy donors and cancer patients. Produced via immunoSEQ multiplex PCR; TCRdb's table is partial and in-frame only. The sample includes approximately 58,000 clones, about 87% of them seen just once. The sample taken for sequencing was PBMCs. The source is a woman aged 55 to 70 with lung cancer.

The chain couples TRBV10-1 to TRBJ2-1; TRBD2 agrees at 8 bases. This CDR3 is built from 15 residues. V shed 5 bases, J shed 1 base, and the junction held 4 bases outside the gene matches. The germline CDR1 and CDR2 sequences are WNHNN and SYGVQD (reference sequence). The CDR3 coding sequence is TGCGCCAGCAGTATGGCGGGAGGTTCCTACAATGAGCAGTTCTTC. This encodes CASSMAGGSYNEQFF.

The CDR3, as DNA: TGTGCCAGCAGCCAAGCCGGGAGGGCCGGGGAGCTGTTTTTT. Its translation is CASSQAGRAGELFF. This chain connects TRBV4-2 to TRBJ2-2; 8 positions match TRBD2. CDR3 length: 14 residues. V was pared by 1 base and J by 6 bases, with 1 base of the junction left unmatched. Germline CDR1 is LGHNA and CDR2 is YNFKEQ.

This chain links TRBV4-1 with TRBJ1-2; 7 nucleotides line up with TRBD1. V trimming: 0 bases; J trimming: 2 bases; junction bases outside the gene matches: 3. The CDR3 loop spans 15 amino acids. Germline V gene sequence: CDR1 MGHRA, CDR2 YSYEKL. The CDR3 region has the DNA TGCGCCAGCAGCCAAGACCCGGGACAGAACTATGGCTACACCTTC. Translated, it gives CASSQDPGQNYGYTF.

The chain couples TRBV2 to TRBJ2-7; tentatively, D is TRBD1 or TRBD2 (6 bases each). This CDR3 contains 12 residues. Germline V lookup: CDR1 SNHLY, CDR2 FYNNEI. The V end was cut by 3 bases, the J end by 12 bases, with 15 bases between. The chain's CDR3 is CASSEISGAGYF. In DNA, the CDR3 is TGTGCCAGCAGTGAGATCTCGGGGGCGGGGTACTTC.

This clone has only one observation. CDR3 DNA sequence: TGTGCCAGCAGCCACGGGGGGGATAATTCACCCCTCCACTTT. This translates into CASSHGGDNSPLHF. The gene calls are TRBV5-4 and TRBJ1-6; possibly TRBD1 for D (5 bases). Trimming pared 4 bases from V and 5 bases from J, leaving 10 bases between. CDR1 and CDR2 (germline): SGHNT, YYREEE (reference sequence). The CDR3 spans 14 residues. Full variable domain (outside the CDR3, taken from reference TRBV5-4 and TRBJ1-6): ETGVTQSPTHLIKTRGQQVTLRCSSQSGHNTVSWYQQALGQGPQFIFQYYREEENGRGNFPPRFSGLQFPNYSSELNVNALELDDSALYLCASSHGGDNSPLHFGNGTRLTVT.

V is TRBV5-1 and J is TRBJ2-3; D ambiguous. This CDR3 is 16 amino acids long. V gave up 1 base and J gave up 0 bases, with 12 bases separating them. Germline loops: CDR1 SGHRS, CDR2 YFSETQ. In nucleotides, the CDR3 is TGCGCCAGCAGCTTGTCGACGACAACTAGCACAGATACGCAGTATTTT. This codes for CASSLSTTTSTDTQYF. Variable domain in full (rest from reference TRBV5-1 and TRBJ2-3): KAGVTQTPRYLIKTRGQQVTLSCSPISGHRSVSWYQQTPGQGLQFLFEYFSETQRNKGNFPGRFSGRQFSNSRSEMNVSTLELGDSALYLCASSLSTTTSTDTQYFGPGTRLTVL.